Listed here is a single T cell receptor beta chain. The antigen is undetermined. Germline-derived CDR1 and CDR2 are SQVTM and ANQGSEA. This CDR3 contains 13 residues. V was trimmed by 7 bases and J by 4 bases, leaving 11 bases between them. These data come from a study of OX40 agonist ivuxolimab in advanced cancers. On the study more broadly: Ivuxolimab was delivered to patients intravenously every 2 weeks at doses spanning 0.01 to 10 mg/kg.

Study-wide points: Mean expanded clone counts were higher in CD8+ than CD4+ T cells.

The protocol was immunoSEQ multiplex PCR, while the TCRdb copy is restricted to in-frame clones and leaves out a portion. The sample has 55,000 to 70,000 clones; roughly four fifths are singletons. The sample here was CD4+ or CD8+ T cells sorted from blood, taken in a trial of the OX40 agonist ivuxolimab. The chain uses TRBV29-1 and TRBJ2-6, with unresolved D. The receptor comes from an adult with an advanced solid tumor such as melanoma, head and neck, liver or kidney cancer. Here the CDR3 DNA reads TGCAGCGCCTTGGGAACCGGGGCCAACGTCCTGACTTTC. Its translation: CSALGTGANVLTF.